This T cell receptor beta chain was sequenced in a study of T cell responses to AZD1222 COVID-19 vaccine (dated by TCRdb to the early 2020s). About the full investigation: AZD1222 recipients whose second dose came at about 4 weeks and those whose second dose came at about 12 weeks were combined into one group, since spike-specific TCR depth and breadth did not differ between the two schedules. A total of around 240 trial participants underwent TCR sequencing, of whom about 210 received two doses of AZD1222 and 26 received two doses of the MenACWY control vaccine. Trial participants were enrolled by age into subgroups of 18-55, 56-69 and 70-plus years, and around 150, 29 and 61 TCR-sequenced participants, respectively, were included in these subgroups. General conclusions and limits of the study: Reportedly, almost half of the unique spike-specific TCRs recognized epitopes lying outside the regions that are mutated in the B.1.351 and B.1.1.7 variants. Participants were mostly white British and included more females than males, and it was suggested by the authors that clonal diversity may have been underestimated. After two AZD1222 doses, spike-specific TCR breadth and depth were significantly higher than at day 0 and than in MenACWY recipients. The 56-69-year group was small, and its depth increase did not reach significance, likely because of low power. No day 14 peak-response samples were available, so repertoires were characterized only after the peak T cell response. The vaccine-associated CD4 TCRs covered the entire spike protein, and the dominant responses fell in regions 160-218 and 743-854. Only a handful of AZD1222 recipients were SARS-CoV-2 seropositive at baseline, limiting conclusions about previously exposed vaccinees.

From the cysteine through the phenylalanine, the CDR3 covers 16 amino acids. CDR3 DNA is the only sequence kept; it has 48 bases, read in frame from the first base. Looking up the germline V gene yields CDR1 KGHDR and CDR2 SFDVKD. V is cut by 3 bases and J by 5 bases, and the space between the germline ends is 18 bases. The CDR3 regions of human TCRbeta chains were subjected to immunosequencing. As for how the authors treated the data: TCRs in the repertoires were matched against a reference library of SARS-CoV-2-specific TCRs that had been generated with the MIRA antigen-specificity platform. Breadth was defined as the fraction of unique TCRs that were SARS-CoV-2-associated, and depth was defined as the fraction of total T cells that were SARS-CoV-2-associated. Using the MIRA data, each spike-specific TCR was assigned both to the spike region to which the TCR was reactive and to a CD4 or CD8 class. Log10-transformed breadth and depth values were compared by one-way ANOVA with Sidak's multiple comparisons tests. Entries here come from immuneACCESS through TCRdb and include only in-frame sequences with V and J called. Some clones fail to appear in such tables; in the studies checked, an unresolved V gene covers under half of the shortfall, and the cause of the remainder is unknown. V and J calls plus clone size are reproduced from that table; the DNA served to infer D and trimming. The sample profile shows 100,000 to 120,000 clones; 70% to 90% of them were found once. The leading ten clones occupy roughly 3% of the sample.

Points on this clone: The antigen it binds to is not known. Base quality data are lacking; no much larger clone is found one base away.

This specimen's time point label, per the study, means: baseline before first vaccination. The vaccinee samples were drawn from two UK trials, COV001 and COV002, one of which was a single-blind randomized controlled phase 2/3 trial testing AZD1222 (ChAdOx1 nCoV-19) in healthy adults. For TCRbeta chain sequencing, PBMC samples from trial participants were taken at day 0 and at day 28 after the second dose. This sequence originates from an adult in good health. The sample was peripheral blood, taken on day 0 of AZD1222 vaccination. Recombination linked TRBV24-1 to TRBJ2-5; the D segment may tentatively be TRBD1 or TRBD2, each giving 5 matched bases. Read as DNA, the sequence is TGTGCCACCAGTGATGCCGGGACCAGTGAGAGGGAGACCCAGTACTTC. Its translation is CATSDAGTSERETQYF.